This TCR beta chain was sequenced during a study of shared clonotypes between healthy human individuals. In the CD4+ fraction, cells were divided into CD45RA+ naive and CD45RA-negative memory subsets. General study points: Generally, naive subsets (rather than memory subsets) showed larger estimated richness.

In regard to this clone: Its antigen is not identified. One junction end does not reproduce the germline sequence, and a read error may be involved.

The CDR3 consists of 18 residues. The germline V gene encodes CDR1 SGHRS and CDR2 YFSETQ. The table came from immunoSEQ multiplex PCR; TCRdb's copy has only in-frame clones and leaves some out. The data hold 550,000 to 700,000 clones, with around 73% observed a single time. The TCR comes from a woman aged 25 to 39 in good health. The chain is built from TRBV5-1 and TRBJ2-7; 9 bases map to TRBD2. Sequencing used memory CD4+ T cells sorted from blood. As to subset: CD45RA-negative fraction. CDR3 coding DNA: TGCGCCAGTAGCTTGAGGCGGGAGGGCCCTATTGCCCTCTACGAGCAGTACTTC. Amino acids: CASSLRREGPIALYEQYF.